This TCR beta chain was documented in a study of cytomegalovirus exposure and HLA in healthy donors. Study context: An earlier analysis found 110 million or so unique TCR beta sequences from 200 million or so T cells. An early release of data contained about 85 million unique TCRs, which came from HLA-typed donors. Study results and limitations: Indistinguishability led to the exclusion of some V segments, TRBV6-2 and TRBV6-3 included.

There are 13 residues in the CDR3. V was shortened by 4 bases and J by 4 bases, with 10 bases between the two germline ends. From germline, CDR1 is SNHLY and CDR2 FYNNEI. The PCR was carried out with 60 Vbeta primers and 13 Jbeta primers. Assay used: immunoSEQ multiplex PCR; TCRdb lists only in-frame clones, some missing. This repertoire shows about 160,000 clones, around two thirds found once; its top ten account for roughly 1.4%. A note on this clone: Its target is not known.

The sequenced sample was PBMCs. The receptor comes from a man between 50 and 59 years old in good health and CMV-seronegative. This sequence joins TRBV2 and TRBJ2-5; a weak D match, TRBD1 (6 bases). The DNA of the CDR3 is TGTGCCAGCAGTGGGGGGCAGTCAGAGACCCAGTACTTC. This translates into CASSGGQSETQYF.